This T cell receptor (beta chain) was sequenced for a study of blood T cell repertoires in COVID-19. Sequencing used immunoSEQ multiplex PCR; TCRdb keeps in-frame clones, though not all of them. The sample comprises roughly 330,000 clones, around 84% of which are singletons, and about 9.4% rests with the top ten. V was trimmed by 4 bases and J by 4 bases, leaving 7 bases between them. The CDR3 has 13 amino acids. The germline gives CDR1 WNHNN, CDR2 SYGVQD (reference sequence). The source is a woman under 30 who had recovered from COVID-19. The chain couples TRBV10-1 to TRBJ2-2, with D uncertain. Sequencing input: PBMCs or T cells enriched from blood (not recorded which). The CDR3 sequence: CASSAEVTGELFF. CDR3 in DNA: TGCGCCAGCAGTGCTGAGGTCACCGGGGAGCTGTTTTTT.